This TCR beta chain was identified in a study of regulatory T cells in long-lasting Graves disease. Germline assignment: CDR1 LGHNA and CDR2 YNFKEQ. The CDR3 length is 16 residues. Unmatched junction bases numbered 8, after V lost 5 bases and J lost 3 bases. Arm-PCR of CDR3 regions and iRepertoire HTBI primers were used to build TCR beta libraries. One entry per CDR3 protein, called by TCRdb with MiXCR from the multiplex PCR reads. The sample has roughly 500,000 distinct CDR3 sequences; 14% are singletons. Time point noted: newly diagnosed GD, antithyroid drugs for less than 3 months. From PBMCs, RNA was extracted and then used to make the TCR library. Under American Thyroid Association guidelines, Graves' disease was diagnosed. This sample also appeared in a second study, on T cells in Graves' hyperthyroidism and ophthalmopathy. As that study records: Exclusions: uncontrolled infection, other autoimmune disease, pregnancy, lactation. Orbital computed tomography, thyroid ultrasound, serum thyroxine and TRAb, and clinical symptoms together informed the diagnoses.

The source is a woman aged 45 to 65 with Graves disease. The V call is TRBV4-2, the J call TRBJ2-2; 8 bases are shared with TRBD2. The source material was peripheral blood mononuclear cells (PBMCs), sampled at new diagnosis, from a patient treated with antithyroid drugs. The CDR3 is CASSGTGLGDTGELFF. The CDR3 coding sequence is TGTGCCAGCAGCGGAACGGGACTAGGGGACACCGGGGAGCTGTTTTTT.